The 8 T cell receptor beta chains presented below share a single source sample, sequenced in a study of identical twins. TCRdb recomputed calls from the 5' RACE reads with MiXCR, one row per CDR3 protein. The repertoire includes 690,000 or so distinct CDR3 sequences, roughly 6% of them detected once, and about 1.8% sits in the top ten. What was sequenced was naive T cells sorted from blood. The source of these receptors is a man younger than 35 in good health.

This clonotype was seen a handful of times. This chain connects TRBV24-1 to TRBJ2-1; D gene unclear. CDR1 is KGHDR and CDR2 is SFDVKD in the germline V gene. CDR3 size: 18 residues. V was clipped by 1 base and J by 8 bases, with 23 bases between them. CDR3 amino acids: CATSDFRPDPSGNDEQFF. CDR3 in DNA: TGTGCCACCAGTGATTTCCGGCCAGACCCTTCGGGTAACGATGAGCAGTTCTTC.

This clonotype was seen at least ten times. V usage is TRBV20-1 and J usage is TRBJ1-5, with D unclear. CDR1 and CDR2 from the germline V gene are DFQATT and SNEGSKA (reference sequence). The CDR3 totals 13 residues. V shed 3 bases and J shed 5 bases, with 11 bases lying between them. In DNA, the CDR3 is TGCAGTGCTAGCGGGGATGGGGATCAGCCCCAGCATTTT. Translated: CSASGDGDQPQHF.

This clonotype was seen more than once but under ten times. The chain links TRBV20-1 to TRBJ2-3; no clear D gene. Per germline, CDR1 DFQATT and CDR2 SNEGSKA (reference sequence). Between the trimmed V and J ends, which lost 1 base and 3 bases, there was a span of 8 bases. The length of the CDR3 is 13 residues. The CDR3 loop reads CSARVGTTDTQYF. In DNA form, the CDR3 reads TGCAGTGCTAGAGTTGGTACAACAGATACGCAGTATTTT.

In the case of this clonotype: A read error may be the cause here, since a much bigger clone is one base away. No conserved phenylalanine or tryptophan is present at the end of the CDR3, so a read error is the likely explanation. The chain employs TRBV5-1 and TRBJ1-4; weak D call: TRBD1 (5 bases). Trimming left V 0 bases short and J 7 bases short, with 10 bases between. Germline V gives CDR1 SGHRS, CDR2 YFSETQ. The CDR3 consists of 14 residues. The CDR3 sequence: CASSLGGESEKLFC. The CDR3 DNA reads as TGCGCCAGCAGCTTGGGGGGCGAGAGTGAAAAACTGTTTTGT.

This clonotype turned up a few times. The CDR3 loop is CASGRRNSYEQYV. As DNA, the CDR3 is TGTGCCAGTGGGAGGCGAAACTCCTACGAGCAGTACGTC. This sequence joins TRBV5-6 and TRBJ2-7, with a tentative D call TRBD2 (6 bases). In germline, CDR1 is SGHDT, CDR2 YYEEEE. The length of the CDR3 is 13 residues. Trimming left V 8 bases short and J 0 bases short, with 12 bases between.

This clonotype was recorded at least ten times. The CDR3 DNA reads as TGTGCCAGCAGCTTAACGACAAATTCACCCCTCCACTTT. It specifies CASSLTTNSPLHF. The V gene is TRBV7-2, the J gene TRBJ1-6; the D is unclear. The CDR3 has 13 amino acids. Germline V gene lookup returns CDR1 SGHTA and CDR2 FQGNSA. V was trimmed by 2 bases and J by 7 bases, leaving 6 bases between them.

This clonotype was counted ten times or more. V gene TRBV20-1 combines with J gene TRBJ2-5, with D unresolved. CDR3 size: 15 residues. Trimming took 5 bases from V and 0 from J, leaving 16 bases between them. Germline V gives CDR1 DFQATT, CDR2 SNEGSKA (reference sequence). The CDR3 protein is CSALPPVPYQETQYF. The CDR3 nucleotides are TGCAGTGCTCTTCCACCAGTACCCTACCAAGAGACCCAGTACTTC.

This clonotype was counted at least ten times. The CDR3 sequence: CASSSTGPGQFF. DNA of the CDR3: TGCGCCAGCAGCTCCACCGGCCCTGGGCAGTTCTTC. This chain joins TRBV5-1 and TRBJ2-1; D remains unclear. The CDR3 loop spans 12 amino acids. V lost 3 bases, J lost 12 bases, and 13 bases lay in between. In germline, CDR1 is SGHRS, CDR2 YFSETQ. The whole variable domain, remainder taken from reference TRBV5-1 and TRBJ2-1, is KAGVTQTPRYLIKTRGQQVTLSCSPISGHRSVSWYQQTPGQGLQFLFEYFSETQRNKGNFPGRFSGRQFSNSRSEMNVSTLELGDSALYLCASSSTGPGQFFGPGTRLTVL.